The subject of this entry is one T cell receptor (beta chain). Its antigen remains undetermined. Base qualities are not recorded, but no much larger clone differs from it by a single base. Each collaborating institution followed its own protocols to collect whole blood in K2EDTA tubes. Collaborator samples were shipped for TCRbeta analysis as frozen whole blood, isolated PBMCs, or DNA extracted from either sample type. The sample is drawn from a study of blood T cell repertoires in COVID-19 (dated by TCRdb to about 2020). For the wider study: Collaborator samples came from the United States, Italy and Spain and covered acute and convalescent phases of COVID-19. The prospective study material was composed of cDNA or gDNA derived from T cells, B-cell-depleted T cells, or PBMCs. The dataset comprised deeply sampled blood TCRbeta repertoires from subjects exposed to, actively infected with, or recovered from COVID-19. The repertoires were released in a freely available public database intended as a resource for research on the immune response to SARS-CoV-2. The samples were drawn from the first 160 participants of the ongoing ImmuneRACE study and from 950 to 1,500 subjects provided by 6 global collaborators. The sample metadata nearly always contained a de-identified subject ID, COVID-19 status, age in years and sex. HLA class I and class II types, where available, came from metadata supplied by the sample provider rather than from assay-based typing. The paper's findings and limits, for the study overall: How much clinical and demographic metadata was included differed by source and by participant, and the metadata was provided uncurated.

For this chain, trimming is 5 bases at the V end and 8 bases at the J end, and the number of junction bases without a gene match is 14. The CDR3 numbers 16 residues from cysteine through phenylalanine. Only the CDR3 portion is preserved as DNA: 48 bases, with reading frame beginning at the first base. CDR1 and CDR2 are read off the germline V gene (reference sequence) as LNHNV and YYDKDF. TCRbeta CDR3 regions were amplified from genomic DNA by means of the immunoSEQ Assay, a bias-controlled multiplex PCR. In the original analysis: Nucleated cell counts per sample were estimated from amplification of reference gene primers within the assay. Sequence reads were collapsed and filtered to measure the absolute abundance of every unique TCRbeta CDR3 rearrangement. For each sample, productive Simpson clonality was calculated as the square root of Simpson's diversity index across productive rearrangements. The clones in this table, taken by TCRdb from immuneACCESS, are in-frame only. Not every clone is retained; where verified, under half of the shortfall comes from an unresolved V gene, and the cause of the rest is unknown. V and J calls and clone size follow that table, whereas D and trimming were derived from the DNA. This sample holds over 200,000 clones; more than 70% were observed only once. The biggest ten clones account for about 8.1% of the sample.

The sequencing input was peripheral blood. The rearrangement joined TRBV15 to TRBJ2-5; the junction holds 10 bases that match TRBD1. This clonotype was sampled from a woman in her forties or fifties with acute or convalescent COVID-19. The DNA reads as follows: TGTGCCACCAGCCTCGATGGACAGGGGGGACGGCCTACCCAGTACTTC. This yields the protein CATSLDGQGGRPTQYF.